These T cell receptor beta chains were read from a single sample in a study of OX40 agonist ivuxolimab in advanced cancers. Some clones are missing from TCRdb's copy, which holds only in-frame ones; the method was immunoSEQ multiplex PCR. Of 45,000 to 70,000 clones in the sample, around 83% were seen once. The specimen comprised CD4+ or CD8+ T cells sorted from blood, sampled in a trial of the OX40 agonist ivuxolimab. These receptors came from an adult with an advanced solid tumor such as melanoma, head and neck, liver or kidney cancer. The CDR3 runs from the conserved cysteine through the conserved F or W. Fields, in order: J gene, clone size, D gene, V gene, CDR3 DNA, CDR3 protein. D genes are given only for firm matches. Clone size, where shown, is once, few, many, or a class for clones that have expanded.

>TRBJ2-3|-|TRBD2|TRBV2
TGTGCCAGCAGTGGACCGACTAGCCTGAGCGCAGATACGCAGTATTTT
CASSGPTSLSADTQYF
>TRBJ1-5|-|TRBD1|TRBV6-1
TGTGCCAGCAGGGAACTCGGGACAGGGGATCAGCCCCAGCATTTT
CASRELGTGDQPQHF
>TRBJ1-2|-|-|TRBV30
TGTGCCTGTAACAGGCGAGGCTACACCTTC
CACNRRGYTF
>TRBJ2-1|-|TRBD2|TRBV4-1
TGCGCCAGCAGCCAAGCCCACGGACTAGCGGGGGGGCTCAGCTCCTACAATGAGCAGTTCTTC
CASSQAHGLAGGLSSYNEQFF
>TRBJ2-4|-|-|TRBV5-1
TGCGCCAGCAGAGATTTACCGGGCAAAAACATTCAGTACTTC
CASRDLPGKNIQYF
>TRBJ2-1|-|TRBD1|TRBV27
TGTGCCAGCAGTTTATCAGGTACAGGGGTATCGGATGAGCAGTTCTTC
CASSLSGTGVSDEQFF
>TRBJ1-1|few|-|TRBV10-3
TGTGCCATCAGTGAGTCGATGGTGAACACTGAAGCTTTCTTT
CAISESMVNTEAFF
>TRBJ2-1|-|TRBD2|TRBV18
TGTGCCAGCTCACCCCCTGGACTAGGGCAAAATGAGCAGTTCTTC
CASSPPGLGQNEQFF
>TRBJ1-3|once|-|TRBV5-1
TGCGCCAGCAGCTTGGAGGGGACACACTCTGGAAACACCATATATTTT
CASSLEGTHSGNTIYF
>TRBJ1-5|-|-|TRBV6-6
TGTGCCAGCAGTTACCCGGGAAATAATCAGCCCCAGCATTTT
CASSYPGNNQPQHF
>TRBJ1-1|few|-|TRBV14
TGTGCCAGCAGCCGGCTGGGAACGGCTAACACTGAAGCTTTCTTT
CASSRLGTANTEAFF
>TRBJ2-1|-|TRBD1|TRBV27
TGTGCCAGCAGTCTACGGGGACAGTCTCTTGAGCAGTTCTTC
CASSLRGQSLEQFF
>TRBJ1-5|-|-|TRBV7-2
TGTGCCAGCAGCGGAACGGGAGGCAATCAGCCCCAGCATTTT
CASSGTGGNQPQHF
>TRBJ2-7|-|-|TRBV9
TGTGCCAGCAGCGTAGGGGGGAATCTCCGCGAGCAGTACTTC
CASSVGGNLREQYF
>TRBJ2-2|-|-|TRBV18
TGTGCCAGCTCACCAGGGCAGGAGGCCGGGGAGCTGTTTTTT
CASSPGQEAGELFF
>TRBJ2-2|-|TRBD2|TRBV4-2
TGTGCCAGCAGCCAATCTACGGGGGGTACCACCGGGGAGCTGTTTTTT
CASSQSTGGTTGELFF
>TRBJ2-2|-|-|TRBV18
TGTGCCAGCTCACCACGGTATAGGGGCGACACCGGGGAGCTGTTTTTT
CASSPRYRGDTGELFF
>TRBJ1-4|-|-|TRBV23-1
TGCGCCAGCAGTCAATCCGAACACTTGGAAAATTTT
CASSQSEHLENF
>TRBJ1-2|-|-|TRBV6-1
TGTGCCAGCAGGCCAGAGGCTAACTATGGCTACACCTTC
CASRPEANYGYTF
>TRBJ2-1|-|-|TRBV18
TGTGCCAGCTCACCTTGGGGGTACAATGAGCAGTTCTTC
CASSPWGYNEQFF
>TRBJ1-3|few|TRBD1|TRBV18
TGTGCCAGCTCACCATCGACCGGGACAGGGTTTGGAAACACCATATATTTT
CASSPSTGTGFGNTIYF
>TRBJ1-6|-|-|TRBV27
TGTGCCAGCTGGCAGAATAATTCACCCCTCCACTTT
CASWQNNSPLHF
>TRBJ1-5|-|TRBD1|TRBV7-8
TGTGCCAGCAGCGACCGGGACAGGGGTAGCAATCAGCCCCAGCATTTT
CASSDRDRGSNQPQHF
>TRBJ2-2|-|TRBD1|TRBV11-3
TGTGCCAGCAGCTTGGACAGGGGGCAAACCGGGGAGCTGTTTTTT
CASSLDRGQTGELFF
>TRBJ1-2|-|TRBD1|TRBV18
TGTGCCAGCTCAGCACGGCGACAGGGGGATGGCTACACCTTC
CASSARRQGDGYTF
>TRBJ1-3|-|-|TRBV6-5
TGTGCCACCTCAAAAGGGGGTGGAAACACCATATATTTT
CATSKGGGNTIYF
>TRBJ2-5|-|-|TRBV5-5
TGTGCCAGCAGCTTGGCCCTATTCGGGACACAAGAGACCCAGTACTTC
CASSLALFGTQETQYF
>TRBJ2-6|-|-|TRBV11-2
TGTGCCAGCAGCCCCAGTGGAGGGGCCCTCTCTGGGGCCAACGTCCTGACTTTC
CASSPSGGALSGANVLTF
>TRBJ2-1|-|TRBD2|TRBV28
TGTGCCAGCAGCCTGGCGACTAGCTTCCAGTTCTTC
CASSLATSFQFF
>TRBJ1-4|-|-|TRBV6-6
TGTGCCAGCAGTTACTCGAGGGGTGATGAAAAACTGTTTTTT
CASSYSRGDEKLFF
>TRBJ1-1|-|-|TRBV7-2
TGTGCCAGCAGCTTAAAAGGTCTGGGCACTGAAGCTTTCTTT
CASSLKGLGTEAFF
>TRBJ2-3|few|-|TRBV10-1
TGCGCCAGCAGTGACGGCGGGGCTGGGGGGAATACGCAGTATTTT
CASSDGGAGGNTQYF
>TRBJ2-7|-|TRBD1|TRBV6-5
TGTGCCAGCAGGAACAGGGGGGTTAACTACGAGCAGTACTTC
CASRNRGVNYEQYF
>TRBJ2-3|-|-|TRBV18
TGTGCCAGCTCACCTTTCACAGATACGCAGTATTTT
CASSPFTDTQYF
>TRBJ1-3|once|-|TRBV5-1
TGCGCCAGCAGCTTGGCCCCCTTTCAGAGCTCTGGAAACACCATATATTTT
CASSLAPFQSSGNTIYF
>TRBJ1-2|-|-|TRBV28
TGTGCCAGCAGCCCCCCCCAGGGTAACTATGGCTACACCTTC
CASSPPQGNYGYTF
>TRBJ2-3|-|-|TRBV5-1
TGCGCCAGCAGCTTGGAGGCAGATACGCAGTATTTT
CASSLEADTQYF
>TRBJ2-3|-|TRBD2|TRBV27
TGTGCCAGCAGGGCCTTGGCGGGGGGGCCAGATACGCAGTATTTT
CASRALAGGPDTQYF
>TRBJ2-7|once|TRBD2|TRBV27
TGTGCCAGCAGTTCCTCAGCGCGGGGGGGCCTCTACGAGCAGTACTTC
CASSSSARGGLYEQYF
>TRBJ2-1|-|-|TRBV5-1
TGCGCCAGCAGGGGGAGGACAGTTGGGGATGAGCAGTTCTTC
CASRGRTVGDEQFF
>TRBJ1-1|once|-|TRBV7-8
TGTGCCAGCAGCTTCAGGGGAGGCCCCATGAACACTGAAGCTTTCTTT
CASSFRGGPMNTEAFF
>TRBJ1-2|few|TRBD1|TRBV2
TGTGCCAGCAGACTTCAAGGACAGGTTCCGGAGGGCTACACCTTC
CASRLQGQVPEGYTF